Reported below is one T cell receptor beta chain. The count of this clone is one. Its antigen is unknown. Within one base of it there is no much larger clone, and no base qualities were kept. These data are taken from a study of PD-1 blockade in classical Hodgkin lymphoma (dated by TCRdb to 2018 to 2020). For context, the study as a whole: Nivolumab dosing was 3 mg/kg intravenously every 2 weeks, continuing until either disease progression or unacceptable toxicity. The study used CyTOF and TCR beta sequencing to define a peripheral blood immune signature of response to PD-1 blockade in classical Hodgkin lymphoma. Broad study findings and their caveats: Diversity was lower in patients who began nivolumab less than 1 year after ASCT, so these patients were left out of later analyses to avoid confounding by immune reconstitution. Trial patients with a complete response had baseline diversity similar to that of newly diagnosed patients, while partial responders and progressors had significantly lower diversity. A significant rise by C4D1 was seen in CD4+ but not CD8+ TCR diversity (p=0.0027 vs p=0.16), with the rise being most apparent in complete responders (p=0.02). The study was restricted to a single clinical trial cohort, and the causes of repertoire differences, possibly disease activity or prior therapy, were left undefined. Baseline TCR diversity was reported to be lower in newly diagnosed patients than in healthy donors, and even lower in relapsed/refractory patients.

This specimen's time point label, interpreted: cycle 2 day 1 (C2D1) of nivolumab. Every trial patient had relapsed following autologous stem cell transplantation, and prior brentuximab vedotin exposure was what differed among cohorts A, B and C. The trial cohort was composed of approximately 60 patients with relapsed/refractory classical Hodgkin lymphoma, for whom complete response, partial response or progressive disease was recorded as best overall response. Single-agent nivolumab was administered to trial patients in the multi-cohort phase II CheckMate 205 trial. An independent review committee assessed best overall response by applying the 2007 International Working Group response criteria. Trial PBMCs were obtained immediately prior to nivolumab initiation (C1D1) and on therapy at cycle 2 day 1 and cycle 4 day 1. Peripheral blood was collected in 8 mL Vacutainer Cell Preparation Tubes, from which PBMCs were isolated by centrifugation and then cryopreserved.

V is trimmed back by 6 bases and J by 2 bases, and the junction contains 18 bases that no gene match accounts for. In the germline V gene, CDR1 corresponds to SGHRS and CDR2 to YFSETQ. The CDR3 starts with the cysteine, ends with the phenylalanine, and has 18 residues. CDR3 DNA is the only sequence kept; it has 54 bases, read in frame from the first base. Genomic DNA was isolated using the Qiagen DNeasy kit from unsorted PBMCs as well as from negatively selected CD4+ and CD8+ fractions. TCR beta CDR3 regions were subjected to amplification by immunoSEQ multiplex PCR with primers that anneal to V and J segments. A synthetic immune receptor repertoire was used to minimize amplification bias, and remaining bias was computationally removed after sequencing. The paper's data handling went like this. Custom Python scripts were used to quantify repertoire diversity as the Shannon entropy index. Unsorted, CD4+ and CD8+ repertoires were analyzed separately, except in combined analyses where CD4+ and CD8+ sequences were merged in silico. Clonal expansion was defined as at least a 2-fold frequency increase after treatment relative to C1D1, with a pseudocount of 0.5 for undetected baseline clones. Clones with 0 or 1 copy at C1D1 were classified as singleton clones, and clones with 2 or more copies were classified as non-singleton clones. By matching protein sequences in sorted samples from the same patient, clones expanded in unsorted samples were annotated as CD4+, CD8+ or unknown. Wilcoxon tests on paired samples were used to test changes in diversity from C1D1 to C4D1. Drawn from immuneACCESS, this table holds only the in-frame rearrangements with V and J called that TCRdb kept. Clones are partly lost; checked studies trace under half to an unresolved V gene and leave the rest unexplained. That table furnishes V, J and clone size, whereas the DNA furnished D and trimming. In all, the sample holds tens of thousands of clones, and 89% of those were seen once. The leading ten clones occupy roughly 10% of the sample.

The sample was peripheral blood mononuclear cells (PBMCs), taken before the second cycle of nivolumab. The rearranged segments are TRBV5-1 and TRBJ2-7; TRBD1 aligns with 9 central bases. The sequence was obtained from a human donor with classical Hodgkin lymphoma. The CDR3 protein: CASTPTQGQGRRTYEQYF. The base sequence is TGCGCCAGCACCCCAACCCAGGGACAGGGTCGAAGAACCTACGAGCAGTACTTC.